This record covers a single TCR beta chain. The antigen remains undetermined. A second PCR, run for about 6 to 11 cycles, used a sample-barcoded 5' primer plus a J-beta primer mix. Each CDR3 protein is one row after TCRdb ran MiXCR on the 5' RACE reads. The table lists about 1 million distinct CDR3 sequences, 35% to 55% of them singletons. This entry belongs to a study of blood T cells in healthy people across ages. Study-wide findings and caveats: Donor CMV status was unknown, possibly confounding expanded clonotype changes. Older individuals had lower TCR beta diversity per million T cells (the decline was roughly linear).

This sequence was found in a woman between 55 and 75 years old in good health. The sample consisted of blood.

As DNA, the CDR3 is TGTGCCAGCAGCCCCCTCCAGGGGGCCCACGAGCAGTACTTC. It codes for CASSPLQGAHEQYF. The V call is TRBV3-1, the J call TRBJ2-4, with TRBD1 matching over 8 bases. The better agreement between TRBJ2-7 and the DNA end casts doubt on the J call. Germline CDR1 is LGHDT and CDR2 is YNNKEL (reference sequence). CDR3 length: 14 residues.